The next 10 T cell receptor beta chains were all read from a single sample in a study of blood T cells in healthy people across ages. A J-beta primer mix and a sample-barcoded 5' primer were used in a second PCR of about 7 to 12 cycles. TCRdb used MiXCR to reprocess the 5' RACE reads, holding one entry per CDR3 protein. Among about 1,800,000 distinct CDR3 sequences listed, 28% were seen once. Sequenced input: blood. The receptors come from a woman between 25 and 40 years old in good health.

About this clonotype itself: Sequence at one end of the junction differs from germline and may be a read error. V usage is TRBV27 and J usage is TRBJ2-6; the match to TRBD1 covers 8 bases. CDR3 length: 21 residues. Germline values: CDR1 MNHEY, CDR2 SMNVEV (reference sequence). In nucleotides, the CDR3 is TGTGTCAGCAGTCCTATTCGGGTCCCACAGGGGGAAGGCTCTGGGGCCAACGTCCTGACTTTC. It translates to CVSSPIRVPQGEGSGANVLTF.

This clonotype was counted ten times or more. This chain's CDR3 is CASSLVSEIAKNIQYF. The CDR3 bases are TGTGCCAGCAGCTTAGTAAGCGAGATAGCCAAAAACATTCAGTACTTC. The rearrangement links TRBV7-2 to TRBJ2-4, with D unclear. Germline V gene lookup returns CDR1 SGHTA and CDR2 FQGNSA. With 1 base removed from V and 0 bases from J, the gap between germline ends came to 10 bases. The CDR3 extends over 16 amino acids.

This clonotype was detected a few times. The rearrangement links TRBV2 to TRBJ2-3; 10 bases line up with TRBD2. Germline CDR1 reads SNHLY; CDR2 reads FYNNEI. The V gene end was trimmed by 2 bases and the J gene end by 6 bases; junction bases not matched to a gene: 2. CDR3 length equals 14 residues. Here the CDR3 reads CASSELTSGDTQYF. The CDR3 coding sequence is TGTGCCAGCAGTGAACTGACTAGCGGGGATACGCAGTATTTT.

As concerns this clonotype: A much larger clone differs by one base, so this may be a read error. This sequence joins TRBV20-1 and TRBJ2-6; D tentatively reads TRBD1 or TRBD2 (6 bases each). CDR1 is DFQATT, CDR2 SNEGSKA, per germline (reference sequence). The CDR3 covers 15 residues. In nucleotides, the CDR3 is TGCAGTGCTAGGGCCCAGGGGACTGGGGCCAACGTCCCGACTTTC. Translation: CSARAQGTGANVPTF.

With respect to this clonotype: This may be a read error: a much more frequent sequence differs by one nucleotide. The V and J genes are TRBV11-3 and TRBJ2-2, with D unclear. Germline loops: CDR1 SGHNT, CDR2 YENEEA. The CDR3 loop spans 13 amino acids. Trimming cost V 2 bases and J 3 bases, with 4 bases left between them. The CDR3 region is CASSLLDTGELFF. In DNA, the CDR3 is TGTGCCAGCAGCTTACTCGACACCGGGGAGCTGTTTTTT.

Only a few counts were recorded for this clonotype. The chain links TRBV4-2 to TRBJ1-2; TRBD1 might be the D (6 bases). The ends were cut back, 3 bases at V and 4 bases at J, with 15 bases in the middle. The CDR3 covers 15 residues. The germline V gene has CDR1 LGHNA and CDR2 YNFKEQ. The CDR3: CASSQPRGGTYGYTF. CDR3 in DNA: TGTGCCAGCAGCCAGCCGAGGGGGGGGACCTATGGCTACACCTTC.

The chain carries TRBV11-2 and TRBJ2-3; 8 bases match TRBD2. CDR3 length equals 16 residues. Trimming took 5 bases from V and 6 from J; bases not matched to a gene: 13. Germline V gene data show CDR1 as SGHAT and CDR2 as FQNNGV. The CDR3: CASSLSGGGLGDTQYF. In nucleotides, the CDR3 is TGTGCCAGCAGCCTATCCGGGGGGGGGCTGGGGGATACGCAGTATTTT.

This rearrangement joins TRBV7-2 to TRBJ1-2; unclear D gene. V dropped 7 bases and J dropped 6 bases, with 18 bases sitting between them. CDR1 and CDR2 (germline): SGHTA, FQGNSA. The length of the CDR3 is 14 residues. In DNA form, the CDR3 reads TGTGCCAGCATCTTCGGACTTTGGAGGGATGGCTACACCTTC. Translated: CASIFGLWRDGYTF.

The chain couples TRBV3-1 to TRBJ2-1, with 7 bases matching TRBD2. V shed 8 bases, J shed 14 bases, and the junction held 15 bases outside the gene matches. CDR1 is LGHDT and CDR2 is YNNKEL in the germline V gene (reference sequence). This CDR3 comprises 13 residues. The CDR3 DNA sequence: TGTGCCAGCGGGATCTCAGCGGGAAGTGCGGAGTTCTTC. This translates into CASGISAGSAEFF.

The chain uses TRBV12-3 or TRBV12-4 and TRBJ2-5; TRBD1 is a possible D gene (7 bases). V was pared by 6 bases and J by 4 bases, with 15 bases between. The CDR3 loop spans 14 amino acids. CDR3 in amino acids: CASRQGGLGETQYF. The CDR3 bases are TGTGCCAGCAGGCAGGGGGGTCTTGGAGAGACCCAGTACTTC.